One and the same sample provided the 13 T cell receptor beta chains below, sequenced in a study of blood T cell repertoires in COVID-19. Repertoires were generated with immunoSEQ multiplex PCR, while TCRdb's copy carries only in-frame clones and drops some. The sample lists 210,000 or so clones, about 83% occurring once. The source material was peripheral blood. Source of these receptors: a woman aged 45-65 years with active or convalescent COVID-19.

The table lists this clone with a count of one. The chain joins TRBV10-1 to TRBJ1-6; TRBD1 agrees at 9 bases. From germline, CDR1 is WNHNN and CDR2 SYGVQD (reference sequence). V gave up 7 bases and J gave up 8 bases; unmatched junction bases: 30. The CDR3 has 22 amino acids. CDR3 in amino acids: CASKEVPHRDRAVNTDYSPLHF. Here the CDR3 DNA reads TGCGCCAGCAAGGAGGTACCCCACCGGGACAGGGCAGTTAACACCGATTATTCACCCCTCCACTTT.

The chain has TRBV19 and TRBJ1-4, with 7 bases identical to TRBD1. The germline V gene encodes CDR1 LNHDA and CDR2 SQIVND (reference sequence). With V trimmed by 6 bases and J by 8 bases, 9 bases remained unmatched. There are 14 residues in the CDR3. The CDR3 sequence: CASSPQGKTEKLFF. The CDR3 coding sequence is TGTGCCAGTAGCCCACAGGGGAAAACAGAAAAACTGTTTTTT.

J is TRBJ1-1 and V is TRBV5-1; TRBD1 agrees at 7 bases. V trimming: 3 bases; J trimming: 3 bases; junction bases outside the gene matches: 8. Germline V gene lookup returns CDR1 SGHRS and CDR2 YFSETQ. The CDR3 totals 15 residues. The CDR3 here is CASSSIGTADTEAFF. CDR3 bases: TGCGCCAGCAGCTCTATCGGGACAGCGGACACTGAAGCTTTCTTT.

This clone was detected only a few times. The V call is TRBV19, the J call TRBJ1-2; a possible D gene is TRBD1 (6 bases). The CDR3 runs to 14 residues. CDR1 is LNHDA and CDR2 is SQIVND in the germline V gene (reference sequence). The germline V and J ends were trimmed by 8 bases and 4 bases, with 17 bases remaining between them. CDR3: CASGDRSVGYGYTF. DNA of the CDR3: TGTGCCAGTGGTGACAGGTCGGTGGGCTATGGCTACACCTTC.

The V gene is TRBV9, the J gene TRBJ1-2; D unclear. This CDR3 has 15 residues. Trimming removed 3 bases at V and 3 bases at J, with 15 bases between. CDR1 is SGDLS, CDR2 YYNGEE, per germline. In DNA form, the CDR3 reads TGTGCCAGCAGCGCTAGTGTGACGATGGACTATGGCTACACCTTC. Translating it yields CASSASVTMDYGYTF. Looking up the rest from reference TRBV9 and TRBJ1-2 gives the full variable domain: DSGVTQTPKHLITATGQRVTLRCSPRSGDLSVYWYQQSLDQGLQFLIQYYNGEERAKGNILERFSAQQFPDLHSELNLSSLELGDSALYFCASSASVTMDYGYTFGSGTRLTVV.

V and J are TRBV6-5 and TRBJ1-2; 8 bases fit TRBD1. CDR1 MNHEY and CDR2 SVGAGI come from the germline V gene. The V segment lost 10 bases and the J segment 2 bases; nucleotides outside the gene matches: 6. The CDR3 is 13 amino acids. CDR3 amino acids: CATDRGSNYGYTF. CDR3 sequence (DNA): TGTGCCACCGACAGGGGTTCAAACTATGGCTACACCTTC.

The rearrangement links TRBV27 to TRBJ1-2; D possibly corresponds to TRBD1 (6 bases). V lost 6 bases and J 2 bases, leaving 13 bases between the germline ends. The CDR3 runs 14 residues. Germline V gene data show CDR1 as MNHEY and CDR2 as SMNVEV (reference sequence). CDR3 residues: CASRRSQGNYGYTF. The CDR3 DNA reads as TGTGCCAGCAGACGATCCCAGGGGAACTATGGCTACACCTTC.

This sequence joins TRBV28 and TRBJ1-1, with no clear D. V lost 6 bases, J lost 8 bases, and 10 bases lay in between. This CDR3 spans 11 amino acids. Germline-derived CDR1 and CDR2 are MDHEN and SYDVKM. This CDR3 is CASRPGGEAFF. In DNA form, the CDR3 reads TGTGCCAGCAGGCCCGGAGGGGAAGCTTTCTTT.

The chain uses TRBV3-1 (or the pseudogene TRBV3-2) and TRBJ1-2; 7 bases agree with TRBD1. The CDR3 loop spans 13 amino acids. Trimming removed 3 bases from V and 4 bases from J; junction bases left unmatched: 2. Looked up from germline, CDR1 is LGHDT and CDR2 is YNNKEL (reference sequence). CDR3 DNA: TGTGCCAGCAGCCAGGGGACAGCCTATGGCTACACCTTC. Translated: CASSQGTAYGYTF.

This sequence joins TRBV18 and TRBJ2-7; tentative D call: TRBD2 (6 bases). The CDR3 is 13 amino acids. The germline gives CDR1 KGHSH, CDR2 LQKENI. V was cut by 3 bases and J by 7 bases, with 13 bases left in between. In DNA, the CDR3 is TGTGCCAGCTCACCTCGGGACTCCCCGGAGCAGTACGTC. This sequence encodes CASSPRDSPEQYV.

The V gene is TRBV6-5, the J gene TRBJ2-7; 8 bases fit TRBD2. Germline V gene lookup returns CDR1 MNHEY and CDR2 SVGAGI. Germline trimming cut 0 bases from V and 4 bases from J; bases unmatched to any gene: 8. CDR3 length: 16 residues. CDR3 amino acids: CASSYSPTSVLYEQYF. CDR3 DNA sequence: TGTGCCAGCAGTTACTCACCGACTAGCGTACTATACGAGCAGTACTTC.

The CDR3 protein is CASSPRRTIQETQYF. Written as DNA, the CDR3 is TGTGCCAGCAGCCCCCGAAGGACTATACAAGAGACCCAGTACTTC. This chain uses TRBV7-2 with TRBJ2-5, with D possibly matching TRBD2 (6 bases). The CDR3 covers 15 residues. The V gene's germline CDR1 is SGHTA and CDR2 FQGNSA. Trimming left V 5 bases short and J 2 bases short, with 15 bases between.

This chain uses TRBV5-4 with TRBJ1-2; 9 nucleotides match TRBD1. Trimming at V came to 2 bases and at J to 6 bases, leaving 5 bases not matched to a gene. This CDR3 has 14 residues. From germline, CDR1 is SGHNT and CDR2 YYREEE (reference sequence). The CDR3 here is CASSLGQGRDGYTF. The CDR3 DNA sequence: TGTGCCAGCAGCTTAGGACAGGGGCGGGATGGCTACACCTTC.